This T cell receptor beta chain originates from a study of shared T cell receptors in the human thymus. Germline assignment: CDR1 MDHEN and CDR2 SYDVKM. The germline V and J ends were trimmed by 4 bases and 3 bases, with 12 bases remaining between them. This CDR3 has 15 residues. In this sample, this clone turned up a few times. Sequenced by immunoSEQ multiplex PCR; TCRdb stores in-frame clones only, minus some. The sample consists of about 660,000 clones, around 87% of them appearing once. These sequences were also reported in another study, on human thymus T cells. As that report states: Donors were healthy Finnish babies undergoing corrective operations for congenital heart defects. Thymic and blood repertoires appeared to show biased V and J gene usage. As related research reported, thymic repertoires overlapped highly among unrelated individuals.

The genes are TRBV28 and TRBJ1-4, with D unclear. The sequence derives from a boy in the first two years of life with a congenital heart defect. The sample taken for sequencing was thymocytes. In DNA form, the CDR3 reads TGTGCCAGCAGTTCCCGAACAGAGCCTAATGAAAAACTGTTTTTT. This encodes CASSSRTEPNEKLFF.